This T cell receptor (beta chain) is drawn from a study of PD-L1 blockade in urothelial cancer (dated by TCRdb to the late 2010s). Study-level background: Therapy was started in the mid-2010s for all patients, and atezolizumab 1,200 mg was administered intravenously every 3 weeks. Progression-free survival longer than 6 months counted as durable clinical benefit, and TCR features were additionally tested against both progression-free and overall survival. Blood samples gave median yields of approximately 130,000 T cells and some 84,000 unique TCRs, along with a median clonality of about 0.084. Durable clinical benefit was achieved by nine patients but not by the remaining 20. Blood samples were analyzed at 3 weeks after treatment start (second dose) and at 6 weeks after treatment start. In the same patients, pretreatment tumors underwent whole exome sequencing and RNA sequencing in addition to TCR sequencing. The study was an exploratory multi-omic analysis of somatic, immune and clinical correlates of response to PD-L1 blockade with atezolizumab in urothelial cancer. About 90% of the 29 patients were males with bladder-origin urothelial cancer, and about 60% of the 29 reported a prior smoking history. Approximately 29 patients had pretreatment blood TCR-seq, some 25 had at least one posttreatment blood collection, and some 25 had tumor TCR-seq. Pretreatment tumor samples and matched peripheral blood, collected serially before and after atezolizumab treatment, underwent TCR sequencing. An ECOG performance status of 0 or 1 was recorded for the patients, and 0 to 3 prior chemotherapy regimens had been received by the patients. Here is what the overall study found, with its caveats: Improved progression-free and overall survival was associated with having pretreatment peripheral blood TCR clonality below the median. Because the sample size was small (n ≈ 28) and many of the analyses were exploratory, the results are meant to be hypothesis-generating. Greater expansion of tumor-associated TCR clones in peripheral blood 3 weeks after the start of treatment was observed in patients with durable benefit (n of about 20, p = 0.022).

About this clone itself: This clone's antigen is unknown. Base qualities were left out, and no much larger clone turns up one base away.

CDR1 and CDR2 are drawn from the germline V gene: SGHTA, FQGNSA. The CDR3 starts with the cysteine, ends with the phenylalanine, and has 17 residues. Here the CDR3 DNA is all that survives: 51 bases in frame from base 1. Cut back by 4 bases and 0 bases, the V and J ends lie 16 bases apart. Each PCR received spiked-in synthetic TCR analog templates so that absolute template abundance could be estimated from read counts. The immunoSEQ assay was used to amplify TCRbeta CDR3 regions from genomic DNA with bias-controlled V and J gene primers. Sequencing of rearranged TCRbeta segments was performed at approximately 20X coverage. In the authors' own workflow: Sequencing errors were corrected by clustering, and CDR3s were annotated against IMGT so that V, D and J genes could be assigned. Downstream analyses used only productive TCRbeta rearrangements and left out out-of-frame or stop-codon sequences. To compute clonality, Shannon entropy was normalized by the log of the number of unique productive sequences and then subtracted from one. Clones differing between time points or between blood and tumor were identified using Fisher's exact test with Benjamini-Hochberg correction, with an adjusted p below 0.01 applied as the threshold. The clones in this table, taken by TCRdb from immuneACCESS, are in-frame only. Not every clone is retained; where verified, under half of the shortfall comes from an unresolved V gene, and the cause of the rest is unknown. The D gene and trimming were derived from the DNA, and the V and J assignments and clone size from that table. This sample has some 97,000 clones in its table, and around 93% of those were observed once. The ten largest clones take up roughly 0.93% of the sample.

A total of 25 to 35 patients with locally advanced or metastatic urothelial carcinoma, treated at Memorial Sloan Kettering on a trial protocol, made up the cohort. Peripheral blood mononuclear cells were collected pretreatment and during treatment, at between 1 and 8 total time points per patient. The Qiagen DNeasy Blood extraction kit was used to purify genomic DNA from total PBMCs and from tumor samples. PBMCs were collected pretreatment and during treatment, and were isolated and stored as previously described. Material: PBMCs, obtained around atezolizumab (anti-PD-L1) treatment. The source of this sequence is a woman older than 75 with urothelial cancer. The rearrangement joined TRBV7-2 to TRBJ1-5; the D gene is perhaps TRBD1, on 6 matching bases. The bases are TGTGCCAGCAGCTCGAGACCTGACAGGCTTAGCAATCAGCCCCAGCATTTT. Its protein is CASSSRPDRLSNQPQHF.